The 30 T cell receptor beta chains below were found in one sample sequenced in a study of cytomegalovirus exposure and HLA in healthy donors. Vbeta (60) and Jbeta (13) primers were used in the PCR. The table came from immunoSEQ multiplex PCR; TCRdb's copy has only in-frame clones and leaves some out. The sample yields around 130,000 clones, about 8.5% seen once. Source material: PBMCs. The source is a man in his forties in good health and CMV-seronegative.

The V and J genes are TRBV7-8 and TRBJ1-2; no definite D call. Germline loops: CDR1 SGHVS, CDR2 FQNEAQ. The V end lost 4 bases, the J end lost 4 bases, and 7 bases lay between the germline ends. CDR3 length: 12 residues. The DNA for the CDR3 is TGTGCCAGCAGCTCTAGTCTCTATGGCTACACCTTC. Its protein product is CASSSSLYGYTF. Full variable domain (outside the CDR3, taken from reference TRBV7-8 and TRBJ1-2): GAGVSQSPRYKVAKRGQDVALRCDPISGHVSLFWYQQALGQGPEFLTYFQNEAQLDKSGLPSDRFFAERPEGSVSTLKIQRTQQEDSAVYLCASSSSLYGYTFGSGTRLTVV.

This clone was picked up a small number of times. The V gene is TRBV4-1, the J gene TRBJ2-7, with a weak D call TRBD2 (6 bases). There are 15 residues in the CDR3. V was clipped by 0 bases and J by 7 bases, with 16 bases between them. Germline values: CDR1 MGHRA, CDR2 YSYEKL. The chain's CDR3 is CASSQEGRGTEEQYF. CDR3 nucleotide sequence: TGCGCCAGCAGCCAAGAAGGAAGAGGGACTGAGGAGCAGTACTTC.

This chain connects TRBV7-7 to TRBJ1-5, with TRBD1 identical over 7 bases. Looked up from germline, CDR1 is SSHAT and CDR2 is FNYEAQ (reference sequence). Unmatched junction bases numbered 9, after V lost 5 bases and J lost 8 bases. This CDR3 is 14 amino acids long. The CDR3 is CASSLRTGREPQHF. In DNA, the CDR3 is TGTGCCAGCAGCCTACGGACAGGAAGGGAGCCCCAGCATTTT.

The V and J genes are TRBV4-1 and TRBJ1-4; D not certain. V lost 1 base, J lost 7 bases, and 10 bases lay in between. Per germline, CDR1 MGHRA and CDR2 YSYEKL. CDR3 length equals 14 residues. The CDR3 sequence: CASSQGGKVEKLFF. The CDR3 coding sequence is TGCGCCAGCAGCCAAGGAGGAAAGGTTGAAAAACTGTTTTTT.

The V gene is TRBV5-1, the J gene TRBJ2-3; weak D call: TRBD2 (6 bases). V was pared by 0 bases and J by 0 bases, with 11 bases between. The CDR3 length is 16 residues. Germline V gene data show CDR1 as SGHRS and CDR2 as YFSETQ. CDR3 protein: CASSLGDFSSTDTQYF. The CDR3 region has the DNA TGCGCCAGCAGCTTGGGGGACTTCTCCAGCACAGATACGCAGTATTTT.

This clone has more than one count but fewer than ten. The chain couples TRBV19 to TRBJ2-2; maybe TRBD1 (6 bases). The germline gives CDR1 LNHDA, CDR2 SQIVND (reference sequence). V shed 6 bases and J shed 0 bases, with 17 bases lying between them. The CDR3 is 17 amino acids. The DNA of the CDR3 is TGTGCCAGTAGAGACTTCAGGGGCAGAACGAACACCGGGGAGCTGTTTTTT. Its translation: CASRDFRGRTNTGELFF.

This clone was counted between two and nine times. CDR3 nucleotide sequence: TGTGCCAGCAGCTTAGGCCCTCAGGGGGAAGCTTTCTTT. It specifies CASSLGPQGEAFF. The chain couples TRBV7-9 to TRBJ1-1; tentative D call: TRBD1 (6 bases). The germline V and J ends were trimmed by 1 base and 8 bases, with 11 bases remaining between them. CDR3 size: 13 residues. Germline-derived CDR1 and CDR2 are SEHNR and FQNEAQ (reference sequence).

CDR3 residues: CASSQLSGSSYEQYF. The DNA for the CDR3 is TGTGCCAGCAGTCAGCTGAGCGGAAGCTCCTACGAGCAGTACTTC. The V call is TRBV6-6, the J call TRBJ2-7; the D gene is possibly TRBD2 (5 bases). From germline, CDR1 is MNHNY and CDR2 SVGAGI (reference sequence). Deletions cut 5 bases from V and 0 bases from J, with 14 bases between. The CDR3 length is 15 residues.

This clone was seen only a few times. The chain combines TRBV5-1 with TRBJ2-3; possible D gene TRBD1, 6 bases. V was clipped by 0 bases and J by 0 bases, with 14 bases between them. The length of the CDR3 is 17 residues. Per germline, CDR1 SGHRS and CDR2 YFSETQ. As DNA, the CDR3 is TGCGCCAGCAGCTTGGTACCACAGGGAACTAGCACAGATACGCAGTATTTT. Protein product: CASSLVPQGTSTDTQYF.

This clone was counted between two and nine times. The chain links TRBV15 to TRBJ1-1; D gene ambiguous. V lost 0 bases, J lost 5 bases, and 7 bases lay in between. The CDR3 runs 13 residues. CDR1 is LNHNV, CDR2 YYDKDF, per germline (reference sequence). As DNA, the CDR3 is TGTGCCACCAGCAGAGAGTGGAGGACTGAAGCTTTCTTT. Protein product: CATSREWRTEAFF.

The CDR3 sequence is CASSFLGHMFF. For the CDR3, the DNA is TGTGCCAGCAGTTTTTTGGGACATATGTTTTTT. The chain couples TRBV27 to TRBJ1-4; D may be TRBD1 (6 bases). This CDR3 spans 11 amino acids. V lost 3 bases to trimming and J lost 15 bases, with 11 bases between them. Germline assignment: CDR1 MNHEY and CDR2 SMNVEV (reference sequence). Drawing the rest from reference TRBV27 and TRBJ1-4, the complete variable domain is EAQVTQNPRYLITVTGKKLTVTCSQNMNHEYMSWYRQDPGLGLRQIYYSMNVEVTDKGDVPEGYKVSRKEKRNFPLILESPSPNQTSLYFCASSFLGHMFFGSGTQLSVL.

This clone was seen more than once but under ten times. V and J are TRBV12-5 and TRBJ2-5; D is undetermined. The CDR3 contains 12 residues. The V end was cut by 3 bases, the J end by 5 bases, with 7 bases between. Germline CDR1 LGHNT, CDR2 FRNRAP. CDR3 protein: CASGFFGETQYF. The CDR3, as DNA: TGTGCTAGTGGTTTTTTCGGGGAGACCCAGTACTTC.

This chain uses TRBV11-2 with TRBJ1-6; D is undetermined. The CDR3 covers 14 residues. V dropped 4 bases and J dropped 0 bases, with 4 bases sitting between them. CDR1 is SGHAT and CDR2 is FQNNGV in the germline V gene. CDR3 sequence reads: CASSSSSYNSPLHF. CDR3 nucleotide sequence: TGTGCCAGCAGCTCGAGCTCCTATAATTCACCCCTCCACTTT.

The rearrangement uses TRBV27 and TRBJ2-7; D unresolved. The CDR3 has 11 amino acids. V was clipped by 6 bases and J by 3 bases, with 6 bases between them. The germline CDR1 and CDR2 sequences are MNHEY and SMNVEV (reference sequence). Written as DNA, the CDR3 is TGTGCCAGCAGGGGCAGCTACGAGCAGTACTTC. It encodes CASRGSYEQYF.

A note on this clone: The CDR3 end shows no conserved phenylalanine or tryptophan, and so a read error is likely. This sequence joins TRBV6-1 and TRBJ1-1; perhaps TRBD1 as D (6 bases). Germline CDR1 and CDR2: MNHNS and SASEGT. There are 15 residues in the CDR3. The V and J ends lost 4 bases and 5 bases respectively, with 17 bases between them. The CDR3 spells CASSGDTGIKTEAFL. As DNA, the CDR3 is TGTGCCAGCAGTGGCGACACAGGGATCAAAACTGAAGCTTTCTTG.

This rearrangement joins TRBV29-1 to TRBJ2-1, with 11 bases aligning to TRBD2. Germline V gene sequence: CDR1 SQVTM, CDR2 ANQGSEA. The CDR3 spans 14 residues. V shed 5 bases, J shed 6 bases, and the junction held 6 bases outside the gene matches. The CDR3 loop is CSVTTSGGLNEQFF. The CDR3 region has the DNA TGCAGCGTTACAACTAGCGGGGGCCTCAATGAGCAGTTCTTC.

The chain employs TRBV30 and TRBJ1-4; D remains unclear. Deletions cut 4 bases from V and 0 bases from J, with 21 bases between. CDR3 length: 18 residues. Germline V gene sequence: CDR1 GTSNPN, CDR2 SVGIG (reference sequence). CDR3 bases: TGTGCCTGGAATGATATTCCGGGATACCCGGCAACTAATGAAAAACTGTTTTTT. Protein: CAWNDIPGYPATNEKLFF.

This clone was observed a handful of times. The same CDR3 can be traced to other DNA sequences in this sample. The CDR3 spells CASSLGGGTDTQYF. CDR3 in DNA: TGTGCCAGCAGCTTGGGGGGAGGCACAGATACGCAGTATTTT. This chain uses TRBV5-6 with TRBJ2-3; the D gene is possibly TRBD2 (5 bases). Trimming pared 0 bases from V and 1 base from J, leaving 6 bases between. CDR1 is SGHDT, CDR2 YYEEEE, per germline. There are 14 residues in the CDR3.

CDR3 sequence: CASRQGAGGSPLHF. The CDR3, as DNA: TGTGCCAGCAGACAAGGGGCAGGGGGTTCACCCCTCCACTTT. The rearrangement uses TRBV6-5 and TRBJ1-6; 7 bases fit TRBD1. The CDR3 is made up of 14 amino acids. Trimming removed 6 bases from V and 9 bases from J; junction bases left unmatched: 8. Germline assignment: CDR1 MNHEY and CDR2 SVGAGI.

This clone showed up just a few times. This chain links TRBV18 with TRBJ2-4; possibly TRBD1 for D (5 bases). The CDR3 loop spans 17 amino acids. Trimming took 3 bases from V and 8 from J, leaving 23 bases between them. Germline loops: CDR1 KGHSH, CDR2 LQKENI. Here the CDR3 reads CASSPPLVPGRIDIQYF. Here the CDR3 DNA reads TGTGCCAGCTCACCGCCTTTGGTTCCAGGGCGGATTGACATTCAGTACTTC.

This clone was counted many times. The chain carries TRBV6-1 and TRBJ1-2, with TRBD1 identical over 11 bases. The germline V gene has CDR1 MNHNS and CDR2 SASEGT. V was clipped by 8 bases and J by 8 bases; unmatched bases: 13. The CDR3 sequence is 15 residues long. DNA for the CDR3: TGTGCCAGCGCAGAGGGGGACAGGGGGTTCCGGGGCTACACCTTC. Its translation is CASAEGDRGFRGYTF.

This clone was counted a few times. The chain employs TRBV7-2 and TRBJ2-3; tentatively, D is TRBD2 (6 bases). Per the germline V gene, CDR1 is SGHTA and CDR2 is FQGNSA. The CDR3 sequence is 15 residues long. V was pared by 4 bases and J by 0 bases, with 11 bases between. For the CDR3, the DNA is TGTGCCAGCAGCTACGGGGGTCCTAGCACAGATACGCAGTATTTT. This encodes CASSYGGPSTDTQYF.

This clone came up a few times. DNA for the CDR3: TGCGCCAGCAGCTTGGGACCAGGGGCACCCAAAAACATTCAGTACTTC. Translation: CASSLGPGAPKNIQYF. The chain employs TRBV5-1 and TRBJ2-4, with D tentatively TRBD1 (6 bases). The CDR3 is 16 residues long. Germline CDR1 reads SGHRS; CDR2 reads YFSETQ. Deletions cut 0 bases from V and 2 bases from J, with 12 bases between.

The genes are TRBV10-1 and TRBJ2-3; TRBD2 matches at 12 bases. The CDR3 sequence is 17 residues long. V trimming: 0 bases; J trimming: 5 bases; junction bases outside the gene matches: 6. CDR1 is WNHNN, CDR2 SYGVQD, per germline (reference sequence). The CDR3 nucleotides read TGCGCCAGCAGTGAGTCCGCGGGACTAGCGGGCCTAGATACGCAGTATTTT. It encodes CASSESAGLAGLDTQYF.

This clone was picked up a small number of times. Written as DNA, the CDR3 is TGTGCCAGCAGTACGCCCCACAGTAGCAATCAGCCCCAGCATTTT. It translates to CASSTPHSSNQPQHF. The chain carries TRBV6-6 and TRBJ1-5; no clear D. V was pared by 5 bases and J by 0 bases, with 11 bases between. In germline, CDR1 is MNHNY, CDR2 SVGAGI (reference sequence). The CDR3 runs 15 residues.

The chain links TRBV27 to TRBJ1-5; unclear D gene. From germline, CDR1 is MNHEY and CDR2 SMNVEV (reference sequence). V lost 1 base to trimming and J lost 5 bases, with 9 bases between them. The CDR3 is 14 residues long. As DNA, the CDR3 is TGTGCCAGCAGTTTATGGGCAACCCATCAGCCCCAGCATTTT. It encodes CASSLWATHQPQHF.

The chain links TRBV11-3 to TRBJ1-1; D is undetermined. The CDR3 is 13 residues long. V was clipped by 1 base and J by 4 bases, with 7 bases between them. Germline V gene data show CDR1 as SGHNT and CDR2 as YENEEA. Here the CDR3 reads CASSLARSTEAFF. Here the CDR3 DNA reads TGTGCCAGCAGCTTAGCTAGGAGCACTGAAGCTTTCTTT.

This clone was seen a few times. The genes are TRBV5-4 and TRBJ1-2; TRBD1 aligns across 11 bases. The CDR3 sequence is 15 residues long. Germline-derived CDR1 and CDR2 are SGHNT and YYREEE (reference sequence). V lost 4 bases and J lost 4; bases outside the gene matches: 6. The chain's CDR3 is CASSRTGGWSYGYTF. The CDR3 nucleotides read TGTGCCAGCAGCCGGACAGGGGGCTGGAGCTATGGCTACACCTTC.

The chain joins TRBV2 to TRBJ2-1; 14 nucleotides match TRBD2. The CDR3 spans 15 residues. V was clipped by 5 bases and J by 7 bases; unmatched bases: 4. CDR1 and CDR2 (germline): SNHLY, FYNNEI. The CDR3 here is CASSRLAGGKNEQFF. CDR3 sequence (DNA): TGTGCCAGCAGTCGACTAGCGGGGGGGAAGAATGAGCAGTTCTTC.

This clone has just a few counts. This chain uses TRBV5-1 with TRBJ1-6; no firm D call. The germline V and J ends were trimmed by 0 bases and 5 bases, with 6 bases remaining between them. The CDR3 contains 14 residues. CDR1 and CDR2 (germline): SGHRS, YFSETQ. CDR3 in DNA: TGCGCCAGCAGCTTGGGGCAGGATAATTCACCCCTCCACTTT. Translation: CASSLGQDNSPLHF.